The 3 T cell receptor beta chains below all came from one sample that was sequenced in a study of regulatory T cells in long-lasting Graves disease. This sample's time point: newly diagnosed GD, antithyroid drugs for less than 3 months. There was RNA extracted from PBMCs, and the TCR library was made from it. CDR3-region Arm-PCR and iRepertoire HTBI primers produced the TCR beta libraries. One entry per CDR3 protein results from TCRdb running MiXCR on the multiplex PCR reads. Counted here are more than 450,000 distinct CDR3 sequences, about 17% occurring once; the ten biggest clones make up approximately 12%. Separately, the same data were catalogued under a study of T cells in Graves' hyperthyroidism and ophthalmopathy.

This sample comprised peripheral blood mononuclear cells (PBMCs), obtained at new diagnosis, from a patient treated with antithyroid drugs. The receptors originated from a man aged 40-50 years with Graves disease.

Ten or more counts support this clonotype. The gene calls are TRBV28 and TRBJ1-1; D possibly corresponds to TRBD1 (6 bases). Trimming removed 5 bases from V and 1 base from J, with 11 bases in between. The germline CDR1 and CDR2 sequences are MDHEN and SYDVKM. The CDR3 length is 14 residues. CDR3 in amino acids: CASSLGQSNTEAFF. CDR3 in DNA: TGTGCCAGCAGTCTCGGACAGTCGAACACTGAAGCTTTCTTT.

The chain has TRBV29-1 and TRBJ2-7; D may match TRBD1 or TRBD2 (5 bases each). The V end lost 5 bases, the J end lost 4 bases, and 18 bases lay between the germline ends. Per the germline V gene, CDR1 is SQVTM and CDR2 is ANQGSEA. The CDR3 is 14 amino acids. The CDR3 loop reads CSVSSPGPGYEQYF. CDR3 nucleotides: TGCAGCGTTTCGTCCCCGGGACCCGGGTACGAGCAGTACTTC.

The chain is built from TRBV25-1 and TRBJ2-5; 11 bases are a match to TRBD1. Gene TRBJ2-1 matches the end of the DNA better, so the J call may be wrong. The CDR3 contains 13 residues. Germline loops: CDR1 MGHDK, CDR2 SYGVNS. CDR3: CASRGQGVNEQFF. CDR3 bases: TGTGCCAGCAGGGGACAGGGGGTCAATGAGCAGTTCTTC.